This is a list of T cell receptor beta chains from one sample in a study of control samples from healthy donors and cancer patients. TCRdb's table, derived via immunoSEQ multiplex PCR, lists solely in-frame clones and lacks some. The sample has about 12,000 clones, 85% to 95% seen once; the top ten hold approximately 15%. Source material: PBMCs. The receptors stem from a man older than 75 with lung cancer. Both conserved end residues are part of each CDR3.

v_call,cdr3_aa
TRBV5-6,CASSYERGGGQYF
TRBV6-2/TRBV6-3,CASSSRAREGETQYF
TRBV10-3,CAISEAGVSATNEKLFF
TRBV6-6,CASSYSNRGIDQPQHF
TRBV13,CASSLNRDEAFF
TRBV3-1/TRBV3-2,CASSQGLQGRSPLHF
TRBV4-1,CASSQEAQGLGGYTF
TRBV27,CASSARGNQPQHF
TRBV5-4,CASSTGQGVYNEQFF
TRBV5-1,CASSSRQKDSPLHF
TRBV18,CASSPREGRNQPQHF
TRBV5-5,CASSLAVGVTNYGYTF
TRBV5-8,CASSRRGQSSYNSPLHF
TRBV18,CASSPSGAGETQYF
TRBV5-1,CASSLQGSADTQYF
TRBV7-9,CASSKGTGVREQYF
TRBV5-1,CASSLGAGNEQFF
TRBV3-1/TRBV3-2,CASSQAGGRYEQYF
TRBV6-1,CASSETRNTGELFF
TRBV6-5,CASSFATVPNEKLFF
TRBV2,CASSDKGTGELFF
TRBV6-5,CASSYSWDRGLGYTF
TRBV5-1,CASSLTAEETQYF
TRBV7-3,CASSRGGGRSYNEQFF
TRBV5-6,CASSLGSGLTNTEAFF
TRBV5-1,CASSSGPGDYGYTF
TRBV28,CASSSTNKGYTF
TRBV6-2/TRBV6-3,CASSSPGHLNTEAFF
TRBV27,CASSPRGAPSLYNEQFF
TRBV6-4,CASRLEPTGAHGYTF
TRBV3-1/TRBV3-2,CASSPPGGTGRNTIYF
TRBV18,CASSPRRDSYNEKLFF
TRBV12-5,CASGAGTGGHEQFF
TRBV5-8,CASSLVLAGLSEQYF
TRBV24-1,CATSAPWGQKSYNEQFF
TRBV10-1,CASRDSYQETQYF
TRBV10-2,CASTLRGGAYEQYF
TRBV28,CASTGHSGANVLTF
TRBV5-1,CASSSTGGVDTQYF
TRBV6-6,CASTGQGALDTEAFF
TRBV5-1,CASSLISAASREKLFF
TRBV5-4,CASSSTNSPLHF
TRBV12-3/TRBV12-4,CASRTGFTDTQYF
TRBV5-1,CASSLPQGGASYEQYF
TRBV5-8,CASSLGGTSRSGELFF
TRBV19,CASSKGGTSANYGYTF
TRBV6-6,CASSYSAGGNYGYTF
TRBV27,CASSLLQGRDSPLHF
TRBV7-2,CASSPPSGGIQETQYF